This T cell receptor beta chain was observed in a study of shared clonotypes between healthy human individuals (dated by TCRdb to between 2020 and 2021). Study-level background: The cohort included a few men and a couple of women between 18 and 49 years of age. Libraries were prepared and TCR repertoires were sequenced by different laboratories using diverse techniques, in order to increase sequencing depth and limit assay-specific biases. To estimate repertoire size and how much clonotype sharing occurs between individuals, the study deeply sequenced the blood TCR repertoires of five healthy adults. Per donor, three plates each were used for CD4 naive and CD4 memory, two for CD8 naive, and one for CD8 memory. Between about 0.8 and 9 billion PBMCs per donor were obtained by leukapheresis.

Using the deep immunoSEQ assay, multiplex PCR amplified TCR CDR3 regions from genomic DNA. Extracted genomic DNA from each cell subset was distributed evenly across all wells of several immunoSEQ 96-well plates, and each plate was treated as a replicate. Each replicate PCR for sorted subsets received approximately 200 ng genomic DNA, equal to about 29,000 T cell genomes. The purified libraries were quantified using a Qubit 3.0 fluorometer, sized with a Bioanalyzer 2100, and then quantified again using the KAPA Library Quantification kit. Every immunoSEQ 96-well plate was sequenced on a separate single-read 150-cycle Illumina NextSeq 550 flow cell. For the original study's pipeline: Because the immunoSEQ output included only junctional sequences and no quality scores, the filtering could not be the same as the filtering used for full-length reads. Sequences were annotated with PyIR, a Python wrapper for IgBLAST v1.9, using IMGT germline references to assign V/J genes and CDR3. Reads were filtered out if the reads had weak V/J assignments (E-value above 1e-6), no CDR3, stop codons, out-of-frame junctions, or ambiguous translated residues. V3J clonotypes were defined as sequences sharing the same inferred V gene, J gene, and CDR3 amino acid sequence. The percentage overlap between two repertoires was calculated by dividing the number of shared unique clonotypes by the size of the smaller repertoire. Three approaches were used to assess repertoire richness: RTK rarefaction, the Chao1 estimator, and Recon v2.1 estimates of unobserved clonotypes. Generation probabilities were computed with OLGA for all TCRbeta clonotypes obtained by the gDNA method from a few donors. Here the immuneACCESS table is served through TCRdb, limited to in-frame sequences with V and J called. Missing clones are a known gap in these copies; in checked studies unresolved V genes cover under half, and the rest lacks a known reason. The DNA was the basis for D and trimming; V, J and clone size are from that table. This sample comprises approximately 2.3 million clones, approximately 95% of them detected only once. The ten top clones hold about 0.37% of the sample.

Paper-wide results and their limitations: Compared with non-shared clonotypes, clonotypes shared by all four sorted-subset donors had higher generation probabilities. Sampling was limited to blood, and TCR repertoires in tissue likely differ from TCR repertoires in blood. Rarefaction of sorted-subset datasets indicated incomplete sequencing despite the large sequencing depth. Naive subsets generally had larger estimated clonotype richness than memory subsets. When a handful of donors were compared, the shared fraction of clonotypes was around 4.6% for naive CD4, about 4% for naive CD8, 2% to 2.5% for memory CD4, and 0.35% to 0.4% for memory CD8. Based on pairwise subsampling, the degree of clonotype sharing among donors was expected to be affected by sequencing depth. Because the study included only a small number of donors, the genetic and exposure-history diversity represented was limited.

Healthy HIV-negative adults with no recently reported acute infections or vaccinations were included as donors. Every donor was a Caucasian adult living in Nashville, Tennessee, USA. CD4+ T cells were enriched by magnetic negative selection, after which naive cells were positively selected on CD45RA and the negative fraction was taken as the memory subset. Blood was obtained by leukapheresis, after which PBMCs were separated by Ficoll-Histopaque density gradient centrifugation and cryopreserved in liquid nitrogen vapor phase. Analytical flow cytometry was used to check the purity and quantity of every magnetically sorted T cell population. Genomic DNA was isolated from each sorted fraction and quantified by UV absorbance on a Nanodrop 2000c. Taken from cysteine to phenylalanine, the CDR3 has 13 residues. Just the 39-base CDR3 DNA is kept, in frame starting at base 1. According to the germline V gene, CDR1 reads SNHLY and CDR2 reads FYNNEI. At the junction V is shortened by 8 bases and J by 10 bases, with 17 bases in between.

This clone has only one observation. Its antigen specificity is not known. One base away there is no much larger clone; base qualities are not given. The chain is encoded by TRBV2 joined to TRBJ1-4, with TRBD1 as a weak D call on 5 bases. The clonotype was recovered from a man aged 18-30 years in good health. Some clones in this sample may be carry-over from other donors' samples. The sequenced material came from naive CD4+ T cells from PBMCs. The sample's cell subset or site label, in plain terms: CD45RA+ positively selected. Here is the DNA: TGTGCCAGCGGGGGTCCCGAGGATAGAAAACTGTTTTTT. It translates as CASGGPEDRKLFF.